What follows are 24 T cell receptor beta chains derived from one specimen sequenced in a study of blood T cell repertoires in COVID-19. The repertoire was sequenced with immunoSEQ multiplex PCR; TCRdb's copy has only in-frame clones and lacks some. The sample contains about 240,000 clones, about 90% of which appear only once. The sample consisted of peripheral blood. All receptors derive from a man aged 60-69 years who had recovered from COVID-19.

The rearrangement joins TRBV7-9 to TRBJ2-3; 11 positions agree with TRBD1. With V trimmed by 9 bases and J by 4 bases, 15 bases remained unmatched. Germline CDR1 SEHNR, CDR2 FQNEAQ (reference sequence). The CDR3 runs to 17 residues. The CDR3 spells CASFTWTGGSSPDTQYF. The CDR3 DNA reads as TGTGCCAGTTTTACCTGGACAGGGGGCAGTAGCCCAGATACGCAGTATTTT.

V and J are TRBV2 and TRBJ2-3, with TRBD2 identical over 9 bases. Germline V gene lookup returns CDR1 SNHLY and CDR2 FYNNEI. With V trimmed by 4 bases and J by 4 bases, 6 bases remained unmatched. The CDR3 runs 15 residues. DNA for the CDR3: TGTGCCAGCAGTGGGGTAGCGGGGGTATCAGATACGCAGTATTTT. As protein: CASSGVAGVSDTQYF.

V and J are TRBV3-1 (or the pseudogene TRBV3-2) and TRBJ2-2; TRBD2 matches 9 bases. Losses at the gene ends were 0 bases for V and 0 bases for J; bases not matched to a gene: 5. This CDR3 has 18 amino acids. Germline lookup yields CDR1 LGHDT and CDR2 YNNKEL (reference sequence). The CDR3 is CASSQDRLAGANTGELFF. The CDR3, as DNA: TGTGCCAGCAGCCAAGATCGATTAGCGGGGGCGAACACCGGGGAGCTGTTTTTT.

The chain is built from TRBV7-2 and TRBJ2-7; 11 bases fit TRBD1. J lost 4 bases, V lost 0 bases, and 2 bases had no gene match. The CDR3 length is 15 residues. CDR1 and CDR2 (germline): SGHTA, FQGNSA. Here the CDR3 DNA reads TGTGCCAGCAGCTTAGCGGGACAGGGGGGGTACGAGCAGTACTTC. Encoded protein: CASSLAGQGGYEQYF.

The genes are TRBV5-1 and TRBJ2-5; D perhaps matches TRBD2 (6 bases). With 4 bases removed from V and 4 bases from J, the gap between germline ends came to 23 bases. The CDR3 covers 17 residues. In germline, CDR1 is SGHRS, CDR2 YFSETQ. CDR3 sequence reads: CASSIRTGAAGGETQYF. In nucleotides, the CDR3 is TGCGCCAGCAGCATCAGAACTGGGGCCGCCGGGGGAGAGACCCAGTACTTC. Together with reference TRBV5-1 and TRBJ2-5, the CDR3 gives the full variable domain: KAGVTQTPRYLIKTRGQQVTLSCSPISGHRSVSWYQQTPGQGLQFLFEYFSETQRNKGNFPGRFSGRQFSNSRSEMNVSTLELGDSALYLCASSIRTGAAGGETQYFGPGTRLLVL.

V and J are TRBV18 and TRBJ1-1, with TRBD1 matching over 8 bases. This CDR3 contains 14 residues. Germline values: CDR1 KGHSH, CDR2 LQKENI. V shed 5 bases, J shed 5 bases, and the junction held 7 bases outside the gene matches. The DNA for the CDR3 is TGTGCCAGCTCATTCGGACAGGGTTTGACTGAAGCTTTCTTT. As protein: CASSFGQGLTEAFF.

This chain links TRBV18 with TRBJ1-2; a weak D match, TRBD1 (6 bases). The CDR3 loop spans 14 amino acids. Deletions cut 7 bases from V and 4 bases from J, with 16 bases between. Germline CDR1 and CDR2: KGHSH and LQKENI. The CDR3 region is CASLSQGSVYGYTF. CDR3 bases: TGTGCCAGCTTATCTCAGGGGTCTGTCTATGGCTACACCTTC.

The chain combines TRBV15 with TRBJ2-7; 8 bases fit TRBD1. The CDR3 consists of 14 residues. Germline lookup yields CDR1 LNHNV and CDR2 YYDKDF (reference sequence). Trimming removed 5 bases from V and 2 bases from J; junction bases left unmatched: 5. The CDR3 loop reads CATSGQGHPYEQYF. The DNA of the CDR3 is TGTGCCACCAGCGGACAGGGTCATCCCTACGAGCAGTACTTC.

The V gene is TRBV28, the J gene TRBJ1-4; no clear D gene. This CDR3 spans 12 amino acids. Germline loops: CDR1 MDHEN, CDR2 SYDVKM. Trimming removed 5 bases from V and 6 bases from J, with 7 bases in between. The CDR3 DNA reads TGTGCCAGCAGTAGCTTGTATGAAAAACTGTTTTTT. Translated: CASSSLYEKLFF.

The chain has TRBV6-2 or TRBV6-3 and TRBJ1-5, with 9 bases matching TRBD1. The V gene end was trimmed by 5 bases and the J gene end by 6 bases; junction bases not matched to a gene: 8. Germline V gene lookup returns CDR1 MNHEY and CDR2 SVGEGT. The CDR3 runs to 15 residues. In DNA form, the CDR3 reads TGTGCCAGCAGTGATCCACAGGGGGCAGGTCAGCCCCAGCATTTT. As protein: CASSDPQGAGQPQHF.

The chain links TRBV5-1 to TRBJ2-6; TRBD1 aligns across 10 bases. The J segment lost 0 bases and the V segment lost 4 bases, leaving 7 bases of the junction unmatched. CDR1 is SGHRS and CDR2 is YFSETQ in the germline V gene. There are 18 residues in the CDR3. The CDR3 DNA sequence: TGCGCCAGCAGCACGATGAGGACAGGGGGCTCTGGGGCCAACGTCCTGACTTTC. Translation: CASSTMRTGGSGANVLTF.

V is TRBV18 and J is TRBJ2-5, with TRBD1 identical over 7 bases. The CDR3 consists of 15 residues. From germline, CDR1 is KGHSH and CDR2 LQKENI. Germline trimming cut 3 bases from V and 3 bases from J; bases unmatched to any gene: 7. CDR3 in amino acids: CASSPPLDRKETQYF. CDR3 nucleotide sequence: TGTGCCAGCTCACCCCCCTTGGACAGGAAAGAGACCCAGTACTTC. The full variable domain, its missing parts supplied by reference TRBV18 and TRBJ2-5, is NAGVMQNPRHLVRRRGQEARLRCSPMKGHSHVYWYRQLPEEGLKFMVYLQKENIIDESGMPKERFSAEFPKEGPSILRIQQVVRGDSAAYFCASSPPLDRKETQYFGPGTRLLVL.

The chain joins TRBV24-1 to TRBJ1-1, with D possibly matching TRBD1 (6 bases). The CDR3 spans 13 residues. Trimming took off 3 bases at V and 10 bases at J, with 14 bases between the two ends. Germline V lookup: CDR1 KGHDR, CDR2 SFDVKD. The chain's CDR3 is CATSDRTGTRAFF. CDR3 coding DNA: TGTGCCACCAGTGATCGAACCGGGACAAGAGCTTTCTTT.

This sequence joins TRBV27 and TRBJ1-1; possible D gene TRBD1, 6 bases. With 3 bases removed from V and 5 bases from J, the gap between germline ends came to 10 bases. Germline CDR1 is MNHEY and CDR2 is SMNVEV (reference sequence). The CDR3 length is 13 residues. The DNA for the CDR3 is TGTGCCAGCAGTTTTAGGGGGAGAACTGAAGCTTTCTTT. Its protein is CASSFRGRTEAFF.

This clone was observed once. The V gene is TRBV6-2 or TRBV6-3, the J gene TRBJ1-3; D is undetermined. The CDR3 spans 14 residues. The germline V and J ends were trimmed by 5 bases and 4 bases, with 12 bases remaining between them. Germline loops: CDR1 MNHEY, CDR2 SVGEGT. The CDR3 region is CASSRDIQGNTIYF. In DNA form, the CDR3 reads TGTGCCAGCAGTCGAGACATTCAGGGAAACACCATATATTTT.

The rearrangement links TRBV5-1 to TRBJ2-2; D call uncertain. The CDR3 runs to 13 residues. V was pared by 2 bases and J by 4 bases, with 6 bases between. Germline CDR1 reads SGHRS; CDR2 reads YFSETQ. The CDR3 sequence is CASSFAPTGELFF. The CDR3 region has the DNA TGCGCCAGCAGCTTCGCGCCCACCGGGGAGCTGTTTTTT.

V usage is TRBV11-2 and J usage is TRBJ1-3, with 8 bases lining up with TRBD1. Germline V gives CDR1 SGHAT, CDR2 FQNNGV. This CDR3 spans 16 amino acids. After removal of 4 bases from V and 2 bases from J, the junction contained 7 bases not matched to a gene. The CDR3 here is CASSSHRGRPGNTIYF. For the CDR3, the DNA is TGTGCCAGCAGCTCCCACAGGGGGAGGCCTGGAAACACCATATATTTT.

CDR3 region: CASSFAWSVYGYTF. The CDR3 region has the DNA TGTGCCAGCAGCTTTGCTTGGTCGGTTTATGGCTACACCTTC. The rearrangement links TRBV7-2 to TRBJ1-2, with no clear D. This CDR3 contains 14 residues. The V end was cut by 3 bases, the J end by 5 bases, with 13 bases between. Germline-derived CDR1 and CDR2 are SGHTA and FQGNSA.

Notes on this clone: The sample carries other DNA sequences with the same CDR3. The chain combines TRBV5-1 with TRBJ2-2; perhaps TRBD2 as D (6 bases). The germline V gene encodes CDR1 SGHRS and CDR2 YFSETQ. This CDR3 contains 14 residues. With 0 bases removed from V and 4 bases from J, the gap between germline ends came to 7 bases. In nucleotides, the CDR3 is TGCGCCAGCAGCTTGGGGCGGGGCACCGGGGAGCTGTTTTTT. This sequence encodes CASSLGRGTGELFF.

This chain connects TRBV6-5 to TRBJ1-2, with D perhaps matching TRBD1 (6 bases). Per germline, CDR1 MNHEY and CDR2 SVGAGI. This CDR3 has 15 residues. V was clipped by 3 bases and J by 6 bases, with 17 bases between them. This chain's CDR3 is CASSYLDRFLDGYTF. CDR3 nucleotide sequence: TGTGCCAGCAGTTATCTAGACAGGTTCCTAGATGGCTACACCTTC.

This chain joins TRBV2 and TRBJ2-3; 9 nucleotides match TRBD2. The V gene's germline CDR1 is SNHLY and CDR2 FYNNEI. With V trimmed by 6 bases and J by 3 bases, 4 bases remained unmatched. The CDR3 consists of 14 residues. The CDR3 is CASRSSGVTDTQYF. The CDR3, as DNA: TGTGCCAGCAGATCTAGCGGGGTGACAGATACGCAGTATTTT.

The chain uses TRBV7-2 and TRBJ1-2, with TRBD1 matching 7 bases. The CDR3 covers 13 residues. With V trimmed by 5 bases and J by 4 bases, 4 bases remained unmatched. Germline V gene data show CDR1 as SGHTA and CDR2 as FQGNSA. The chain's CDR3 is CASSRQGFYGYTF. Here the CDR3 DNA reads TGTGCCAGCAGCCGACAGGGCTTCTATGGCTACACCTTC. Variable domain in full (rest from reference TRBV7-2 and TRBJ1-2): GAGVSQSPSNKVTEKGKDVELRCDPISGHTALYWYRQSLGQGLEFLIYFQGNSAPDKSGLPSDRFSAERTGGSVSTLTIQRTQQEDSAVYLCASSRQGFYGYTFGSGTRLTVV.

The table lists this clone with a count of one. The V and J genes are TRBV6-5 and TRBJ1-5, with 10 nucleotides matching TRBD1. CDR1 MNHEY and CDR2 SVGAGI come from the germline V gene. This CDR3 spans 14 amino acids. J was trimmed by 7 bases and V by 5 bases; bases with no gene match: 5. The CDR3 bases are TGTGCCAGCAGTCTATCGACAGGGGGCCAGCCCCAGCATTTT. It encodes CASSLSTGGQPQHF.

This clone was observed a single time. The chain couples TRBV12-5 to TRBJ2-2; 8 bases fit TRBD1. V lost 9 bases to trimming and J lost 7 bases; unmatched junction nucleotides: 13. The CDR3 totals 15 residues. The V gene's germline CDR1 is LGHNT and CDR2 FRNRAP. The CDR3 protein is CASSPDVTGVGELFF. In DNA form, the CDR3 reads TGTGCTAGCTCCCCAGACGTGACAGGGGTCGGGGAGCTGTTTTTT.